These T cell receptor beta chains were read from a single sample in a study of T-cell reconstitution after alpha-beta-depleted transplantation in children. From the PCR reads, TCRdb called clonotypes with MiXCR, one entry per CDR3 protein. The sample records about 900,000 distinct CDR3 sequences, around 30% being singletons. Here the sequenced sample was PBMCs, mostly from graft donor cells, taken 360 days after TCRalphabeta/CD19-depleted stem cell transplant. Every receptor here comes from a boy under two years old who had a stem cell transplant for SCID, so the T cells may come from the graft donor. CDR3s include the opening cysteine and the closing phenylalanine or tryptophan. The D gene is left open where the match is weak. Size tells how often a clone was seen (once, few, many) or the class of an expanded clone, and some rows leave it out.

j_call,d_call,clone_size,v_call,cdr3_aa,cdr3_nt
TRBJ2-1,TRBD2,NA,TRBV29-1,CSVERESYNEQFF,TGCAGCGTAGAGCGGGAGTCCTACAATGAGCAGTTCTTC
TRBJ1-4,NA,NA,TRBV7-7,CASSLGAGTPNEKLFF,TGTGCCAGCAGCTTAGGTGCCGGGACTCCTAATGAAAAACTGTTTTTT
TRBJ2-3,NA,NA,TRBV12-3/TRBV12-4,CASSQQGRIDTQYF,TGTGCCAGCAGTCAACAGGGTCGCATAGATACGCAGTATTTT
TRBJ1-1,TRBD1,many,TRBV12-3/TRBV12-4,CASSSTGVNTEAFF,TGTGCCAGCAGTTCCACAGGGGTGAACACTGAAGCTTTCTTT
TRBJ2-3,TRBD2,few,TRBV4-1,CASSQEGDGLAGTWGTQYF,TGCGCCAGCAGCCAAGAGGGGGATGGACTAGCGGGGACTTGGGGTACGCAGTATTTT
TRBJ2-7,NA,NA,TRBV7-9,CASSLEFDEQYF,TGTGCCAGCAGCTTAGAGTTCGATGAGCAGTACTTC
TRBJ2-3,TRBD1,few,TRBV3-1,CASSLRGPSTGTDTQYF,TGTGCCAGCAGCCTCAGGGGACCCTCGACAGGGACAGATACGCAGTATTTT
TRBJ2-7,NA,NA,TRBV18,CASSLKGGEQYF,TGTGCCAGCTCTCTCAAAGGGGGCGAGCAGTACTTC
TRBJ2-3,TRBD1,NA,TRBV6-1,CASRGDRASTQYF,TGTGCCAGCAGGGGGGACAGGGCCTCCACGCAGTATTTT
TRBJ1-4,NA,NA,TRBV5-1,CASSSSGITNEKLFF,TGCGCCAGCAGCTCTTCAGGGATAACTAATGAAAAACTGTTTTTT
TRBJ2-7,NA,few,TRBV2,CASLRDKYEQYF,TGTGCCAGTTTACGGGACAAATACGAGCAGTACTTC
TRBJ1-1,NA,few,TRBV12-3/TRBV12-4,CASGITGGSAFF,TGTGCCAGCGGCATAACGGGGGGCTCGGCTTTCTTT
TRBJ2-4,NA,few,TRBV14,CASSPTHRLAKNIQYF,TGTGCCAGCAGCCCAACGCACCGGTTAGCCAAAAACATTCAGTACTTC
TRBJ1-1,NA,few,TRBV5-1,CASSLFSGRTEAFF,TGCGCCAGCAGCTTGTTCTCAGGAAGAACTGAAGCTTTCTTT
TRBJ1-5,NA,NA,TRBV24-1,CATCDFEASNQPQHF,TGTGCCACCTGTGATTTTGAAGCTAGCAATCAGCCCCAGCATTTT
TRBJ2-6,NA,few,TRBV5-1,CASRPGSSGANVLTF,TGCGCCAGCAGGCCCGGTTCCTCTGGGGCCAACGTCCTGACTTTC
TRBJ2-1,NA,NA,TRBV5-6,CASGRSHEQFF,TGTGCCAGCGGCAGGAGCCATGAGCAGTTCTTC
TRBJ2-4,NA,few,TRBV12-3/TRBV12-4,CASSTGRNIQYF,TGTGCCAGCAGTACCGGGAGAAACATTCAGTACTTC
TRBJ2-3,NA,few,TRBV5-1,CASSLVQRRGNTQYF,TGCGCCAGCAGCTTGGTGCAGAGACGGGGAAATACGCAGTATTTT
TRBJ2-3,NA,NA,TRBV5-1,CASSLAWVGIAVDTQYF,TGCGCCAGCAGCTTGGCATGGGTCGGGATAGCAGTAGATACGCAGTATTTT
TRBJ2-5,TRBD2,NA,TRBV5-6,CASRFSGGAETQYF,TGTGCCAGCAGATTTAGCGGGGGGGCGGAGACCCAGTACTTC
TRBJ2-4,NA,few,TRBV12-3/TRBV12-4,CASSPRGPLGGIQYF,TGTGCCAGCAGTCCCAGGGGCCCCCTTGGCGGCATTCAGTACTTC
TRBJ2-7,NA,NA,TRBV7-9,CASSERTVYEQYF,TGTGCCAGCAGCGAACGGACGGTTTACGAGCAGTACTTC
TRBJ2-7,NA,NA,TRBV6-5,CASSYSGRGGHEQYF,TGTGCCAGCAGTTACTCCGGCAGGGGGGGACACGAGCAGTACTTC
TRBJ2-2,NA,NA,TRBV20-1,CSARPLVTGELFF,TGCAGTGCTAGACCACTAGTCACCGGGGAGCTGTTTTTT
TRBJ2-1,NA,NA,TRBV14,CASSQDESYNEQFF,TGTGCCAGCAGCCAAGATGAAAGTTACAATGAGCAGTTCTTC
TRBJ2-2,NA,NA,TRBV18,CASSPTPLAGELFF,TGTGCCAGCTCACCAACACCTCTCGCCGGGGAGCTGTTTTTT